Below, 29 T cell receptor beta chains from the same sample are listed, as sequenced in a study of cytomegalovirus exposure and HLA in healthy donors. PCR amplification relied on 60 Vbeta primers (plus 13 Jbeta primers). Generated by immunoSEQ multiplex PCR, the TCRdb table keeps only in-frame clones and is missing some. The sample includes approximately 92,000 clones, around 70% seen only once; the top ten take roughly 2.7%. The material sequenced was PBMCs. Receptor source: a man in his fifties in good health and CMV-seronegative.

The chain recombines TRBV2 with TRBJ1-2, with a possible D match to TRBD1 (6 bases). Germline assignment: CDR1 SNHLY and CDR2 FYNNEI. CDR3 length equals 12 residues. The V end was cut by 6 bases, the J end by 8 bases, with 13 bases between. CDR3 bases: TGTGCCAGCAGCCGACAGGACAAGGGCTACACCTTC. This encodes CASSRQDKGYTF.

V is TRBV5-1 and J is TRBJ2-3; possible D gene TRBD2, 6 bases. Per germline, CDR1 SGHRS and CDR2 YFSETQ. This CDR3 is built from 16 residues. V lost 4 bases and J lost 1, with 16 bases in between. The DNA of the CDR3 is TGCGCCAGCAGCACTGACGTGGGCGGGGGCACAGATACGCAGTATTTT. Amino acid sequence: CASSTDVGGGTDTQYF. Complete variable domain (other parts from reference TRBV5-1 and TRBJ2-3): KAGVTQTPRYLIKTRGQQVTLSCSPISGHRSVSWYQQTPGQGLQFLFEYFSETQRNKGNFPGRFSGRQFSNSRSEMNVSTLELGDSALYLCASSTDVGGGTDTQYFGPGTRLTVL.

This rearrangement joins TRBV15 to TRBJ1-5; 10 nucleotides line up with TRBD1. V gave up 6 bases and J gave up 7 bases; unmatched junction bases: 12. The CDR3 loop spans 16 amino acids. Germline V gene data show CDR1 as LNHNV and CDR2 as YYDKDF (reference sequence). The CDR3: CATSSRLDRGGQPQHF. The CDR3 DNA reads as TGTGCCACCAGTTCCCGATTGGACAGGGGGGGGCAGCCCCAGCATTTT.

The DNA for the CDR3 is TGTGCCAGCAGCGTACAACGCTACGAGCAGTACTTC. This codes for CASSVQRYEQYF. The chain recombines TRBV7-2 with TRBJ2-7; D gene uncertain. From germline, CDR1 is SGHTA and CDR2 FQGNSA. Trimming removed 5 bases from V and 3 bases from J, with 8 bases in between. CDR3 size: 12 residues.

The chain uses TRBV27 and TRBJ1-6; tentative D call: TRBD1 (6 bases). The CDR3 totals 15 residues. V gave up 3 bases and J gave up 7 bases, with 13 bases separating them. CDR1 and CDR2 (germline): MNHEY, SMNVEV (reference sequence). CDR3 residues: CASSLVTGMNSPLHF. Written as DNA, the CDR3 is TGTGCCAGCAGTTTGGTTACAGGGATGAATTCACCCCTCCACTTT.

This clone occurred a few times. V is TRBV9 and J is TRBJ1-3, with 9 bases aligning to TRBD1. The germline V gene encodes CDR1 SGDLS and CDR2 YYNGEE. The CDR3 contains 16 residues. V trimming: 4 bases; J trimming: 3 bases; junction bases outside the gene matches: 8. CDR3 coding DNA: TGTGCCAGCAGCAATTCTCCGGGACAGGGTGGAAACACCATATATTTT. This codes for CASSNSPGQGGNTIYF.

A single count supports this clone. The chain links TRBV6-1 to TRBJ2-2, with TRBD2 identical over 11 bases. V trimming: 2 bases; J trimming: 5 bases; junction bases outside the gene matches: 4. The CDR3 spans 16 residues. Germline V gene sequence: CDR1 MNHNS, CDR2 SASEGT. CDR3 loop: CASSEMGLAETGELFF. The CDR3 region has the DNA TGTGCCAGCAGTGAAATGGGACTAGCGGAAACCGGGGAGCTGTTTTTT.

This clone was detected a few times. This rearrangement joins TRBV6-6 to TRBJ2-2, with 14 bases aligning to TRBD2. V lost 8 bases, J lost 8 bases, and 4 bases stayed unmatched. The CDR3 consists of 14 residues. Per the germline V gene, CDR1 is MNHNY and CDR2 is SVGAGI (reference sequence). The CDR3 nucleotides are TGTGCCAGCGGGACTAGCGGGAGCCGTGGGGAGCTGTTTTTT. Translation gives CASGTSGSRGELFF.

CDR3: CASRQDGSGRDNEQFF. The CDR3 DNA reads TGTGCCAGCAGGCAAGACGGTAGCGGGAGGGACAATGAGCAGTTCTTC. J is TRBJ2-1 and V is TRBV11-2; 11 nucleotides agree with TRBD2. The V and J ends lost 6 bases and 5 bases, in that order; junction bases with no gene match: 9. The CDR3 contains 16 residues. Germline lookup yields CDR1 SGHAT and CDR2 FQNNGV. The full variable domain, in which reference TRBV11-2 and TRBJ2-1 provide the parts outside the CDR3, is EAGVAQSPRYKIIEKRQSVAFWCNPISGHATLYWYQQILGQGPKLLIQFQNNGVVDDSQLPKDRFSAERLKGVDSTLKIQPAKLEDSAVYLCASRQDGSGRDNEQFFGPGTRLTVL.

This clone was seen a few times. The chain is built from TRBV2 and TRBJ1-5; no reliable D call. The germline V and J ends were trimmed by 4 bases and 1 base, with 5 bases remaining between them. Germline CDR1 and CDR2: SNHLY and FYNNEI. The CDR3 sequence is 13 residues long. CDR3 nucleotide sequence: TGTGCCAGCAGTGGGGAGAGCAATCAGCCCCAGCATTTT. Residues: CASSGESNQPQHF.

This clone was seen more than once but under ten times. The chain couples TRBV6-1 to TRBJ1-5; D might be TRBD1 (5 bases). The V end was cut by 4 bases, the J end by 5 bases, with 9 bases between. Germline V gives CDR1 MNHNS, CDR2 SASEGT. CDR3 length: 13 amino acids. Here the CDR3 reads CASSVTGDQPQHF. The CDR3 nucleotides are TGTGCCAGCAGTGTCACAGGCGATCAGCCCCAGCATTTT.

The chain links TRBV7-8 to TRBJ2-2, with 11 bases identical to TRBD2. This CDR3 is built from 17 residues. J was trimmed by 2 bases and V by 4 bases; bases with no gene match: 6. Germline V gene data show CDR1 as SGHVS and CDR2 as FQNEAQ. The chain's CDR3 is CASSSRTSGLNTGELFF. As DNA, the CDR3 is TGTGCCAGCAGCTCCCGGACTAGCGGGCTAAACACCGGGGAGCTGTTTTTT.

For this clone: The missing conserved phenylalanine or tryptophan at the end of this CDR3 makes a read error likely. This chain uses TRBV5-6 with TRBJ1-4; D is uncertain. Germline CDR1 reads SGHDT; CDR2 reads YYEEEE. Trimming removed 4 bases at V and 1 base at J, with 17 bases between. CDR3 size: 17 residues. This CDR3 is CASSRMRDRGTNEKLFV. CDR3 in DNA: TGTGCCAGCAGCCGTATGAGGGATCGGGGAACTAATGAAAAACTGTTTGTT.

The sample holds a few counts of this clone. This chain connects TRBV7-2 to TRBJ1-2, with TRBD1 as a possible D gene (6 bases). This CDR3 is 14 amino acids long. V was clipped by 5 bases and J by 4 bases, with 14 bases between them. Germline lookup yields CDR1 SGHTA and CDR2 FQGNSA. CDR3 protein: CASSRGQSFYGYTF. CDR3 in DNA: TGTGCCAGCAGCCGGGGACAATCTTTCTATGGCTACACCTTC.

This chain connects TRBV2 to TRBJ1-5; unclear D gene. Trimming removed 3 bases from V and 5 bases from J, with 8 bases in between. Germline loops: CDR1 SNHLY, CDR2 FYNNEI. The CDR3 length is 13 residues. DNA for the CDR3: TGTGCCAGCAGTGACACGGTCTATCAGCCCCAGCATTTT. Amino acid sequence: CASSDTVYQPQHF.

The chain recombines TRBV5-1 with TRBJ2-1; 8 nucleotides align to TRBD2. Germline CDR1 is SGHRS and CDR2 is YFSETQ. V shed 1 base and J 4 bases; nucleotides not matched to a gene: 7. This CDR3 is 16 amino acids long. DNA of the CDR3: TGCGCCAGCAGCTTGCAGCAGCGGGGGAATTACAATGAGCAGTTCTTC. Translated: CASSLQQRGNYNEQFF.

The rearrangement uses TRBV11-3 and TRBJ2-1; D ambiguous. There are 13 residues in the CDR3. CDR1 and CDR2 (germline): SGHNT, YENEEA. Trimming took 4 bases from V and 7 from J, leaving 11 bases between them. In DNA, the CDR3 is TGTGCCAGCAGCTCCGGAGTGAGGAATGAGCAGTTCTTC. It specifies CASSSGVRNEQFF.

This rearrangement joins TRBV7-2 to TRBJ1-1; tentative D call: TRBD1 (5 bases). This CDR3 is 13 amino acids long. Germline CDR1 reads SGHTA; CDR2 reads FQGNSA. Trimming cost V 5 bases and J 5 bases, with 12 bases left between them. CDR3 in DNA: TGTGCCAGCAGCGGAGGGACGGCGACTGAAGCTTTCTTT. Amino acids: CASSGGTATEAFF. The entire variable domain, with the rest obtained from reference TRBV7-2 and TRBJ1-1, is as follows: GAGVSQSPSNKVTEKGKDVELRCDPISGHTALYWYRQSLGQGLEFLIYFQGNSAPDKSGLPSDRFSAERTGGSVSTLTIQRTQQEDSAVYLCASSGGTATEAFFGQGTRLTVV.

The J gene is TRBJ1-5, the V gene TRBV19; no firm D call. Germline CDR1 LNHDA, CDR2 SQIVND (reference sequence). V lost 6 bases and J 7 bases, leaving 19 bases between the germline ends. This CDR3 contains 15 residues. CDR3 sequence reads: CASRQEMGRDQPQHF. As DNA, the CDR3 is TGTGCCAGTAGGCAGGAAATGGGGAGAGACCAGCCCCAGCATTTT.

The V gene is TRBV30, the J gene TRBJ2-5; D is unresolved. CDR3 size: 13 residues. Per the germline V gene, CDR1 is GTSNPN and CDR2 is SVGIG (reference sequence). The V and J ends lost 4 bases and 1 base respectively, with 10 bases between them. As DNA, the CDR3 is TGTGCCTGGACTGTCGGTTCCCAAGAGACCCAGTACTTC. This encodes CAWTVGSQETQYF.

This sequence joins TRBV4-3 and TRBJ2-6; 8 bases align to TRBD1. The CDR3 totals 19 residues. The germline V gene encodes CDR1 LGHNA and CDR2 YSLEER. V trimming: 4 bases; J trimming: 2 bases; junction bases outside the gene matches: 13. The CDR3 loop reads CASSPLTGQGTTGANVLTF. The CDR3 nucleotides are TGCGCCAGCAGCCCCCTAACTGGACAGGGTACCACTGGGGCCAACGTCCTGACTTTC.

This chain uses TRBV7-6 with TRBJ2-7, with TRBD1 as a possible D gene (6 bases). The CDR3 covers 14 residues. Looked up from germline, CDR1 is SGHVS and CDR2 is FNYEAQ. V was cut by 3 bases and J by 1 base, with 10 bases left in between. The DNA of the CDR3 is TGTGCCAGCAGCTTCGGACAGAAATCCTACGAGCAGTACTTC. It yields the protein CASSFGQKSYEQYF.

This clone was recorded at least ten times. The chain carries TRBV19 and TRBJ2-5, with 7 bases matching TRBD1. This CDR3 contains 13 residues. Trimming cost V 8 bases and J 1 base; bases outside gene matches: 4. The V gene's germline CDR1 is LNHDA and CDR2 SQIVND (reference sequence). The CDR3 loop is CASGGQIQETQYF. CDR3 coding DNA: TGTGCCAGTGGGGGACAGATCCAAGAGACCCAGTACTTC.

This clone came up once. The chain links TRBV7-9 to TRBJ2-5; 10 bases align to TRBD1. Germline V gene sequence: CDR1 SEHNR, CDR2 FQNEAQ (reference sequence). There are 16 residues in the CDR3. The V and J ends lost 0 bases and 3 bases, in that order; junction bases with no gene match: 4. The CDR3 reads CASSLAGQGTKETQYF. The CDR3 DNA follows: TGTGCCAGCAGCTTAGCGGGACAGGGGACTAAAGAGACCCAGTACTTC.

This clone was observed a single time. The chain couples TRBV5-1 to TRBJ1-3, with TRBD1 matching 7 bases. The V and J ends lost 5 bases and 9 bases, in that order; junction bases with no gene match: 11. This CDR3 has 14 amino acids. Germline assignment: CDR1 SGHRS and CDR2 YFSETQ. CDR3 loop: CASRGDSAEGTIYF. CDR3 nucleotide sequence: TGCGCCAGCAGGGGGGACAGCGCGGAGGGCACCATATATTTT.

This chain joins TRBV7-2 and TRBJ1-5; a possible D gene is TRBD1 (5 bases). This CDR3 has 15 amino acids. V was clipped by 5 bases and J by 0 bases, with 11 bases between them. CDR1 and CDR2 (germline): SGHTA, FQGNSA. The CDR3 reads CASSTGQGSNQPQHF. Here the CDR3 DNA reads TGTGCCAGCAGCACCGGCCAGGGTAGCAATCAGCCCCAGCATTTT.

This clone was seen a handful of times. The sample has other DNA sequences that encode this CDR3 too. The rearrangement joins TRBV6-5 to TRBJ2-7; D is undetermined. Trimming removed 2 bases from V and 4 bases from J, with 9 bases in between. Germline loops: CDR1 MNHEY, CDR2 SVGAGI. CDR3 size: 13 residues. In DNA form, the CDR3 reads TGTGCCAGCAGTTACAACAGATTTTACGAGCAGTACTTC. This gives the protein CASSYNRFYEQYF.

CDR3 in DNA: TGTGCCAGCAGCTCATCCTGGACACCATCGAACACCGGGGAGCTGTTTTTT. Amino acid sequence: CASSSSWTPSNTGELFF. The rearrangement uses TRBV7-8 and TRBJ2-2, with D perhaps matching TRBD1 (5 bases). This CDR3 contains 17 residues. Looked up from germline, CDR1 is SGHVS and CDR2 is FQNEAQ. The ends were cut back, 4 bases at V and 0 bases at J, with 15 bases in the middle.

The J gene is TRBJ2-3, the V gene TRBV7-8; 8 bases fit TRBD2. Losses at the gene ends were 6 bases for V and 5 bases for J; bases not matched to a gene: 10. Per germline, CDR1 SGHVS and CDR2 FQNEAQ. The CDR3 totals 15 residues. The CDR3, as DNA: TGTGCCAGCAGTCGGGCGGGGGGAGGAGGAGATACGCAGTATTTT. Translation: CASSRAGGGGDTQYF.